This T cell receptor (beta chain) comes out of a study of cytomegalovirus exposure and HLA in healthy donors. Using immunoSEQ multiplex PCR, the repertoire was profiled, and TCRdb retains in-frame clones only, with some absent. This sample has tens of thousands of clones, with around 90% found just once. Worth noting for this clone: What it binds is not known.

Separate from the roughly 670-subject first cohort, the roughly 120-subject validation cohort was the one that the donors belonged to. Whole-study results and caveats: The majority of TCR sequences were rare, yet some public TCRs appeared in many donors. As confirmed in vitro, a few CMV-associated chains were specific for CMV antigens. In a later analysis, first-cohort TCR clusters were found to tend to co-occur in the 120 validation repertoires.

Between the trimmed V and J ends, which lost 8 bases and 2 bases, there was a span of 17 bases. This CDR3 has 15 residues. The germline V gene has CDR1 MNHNS and CDR2 SASEGT. The sequence derives from a woman aged 18-30 years in good health and CMV-seronegative. Input material: PBMCs. The chain joins TRBV6-1 to TRBJ2-3; tentatively, D is TRBD2 (6 bases). The CDR3 coding sequence is TGTGCCAGCGGAGGAGGGACGGCCAACACAGATACGCAGTATTTT. This encodes CASGGGTANTDTQYF.